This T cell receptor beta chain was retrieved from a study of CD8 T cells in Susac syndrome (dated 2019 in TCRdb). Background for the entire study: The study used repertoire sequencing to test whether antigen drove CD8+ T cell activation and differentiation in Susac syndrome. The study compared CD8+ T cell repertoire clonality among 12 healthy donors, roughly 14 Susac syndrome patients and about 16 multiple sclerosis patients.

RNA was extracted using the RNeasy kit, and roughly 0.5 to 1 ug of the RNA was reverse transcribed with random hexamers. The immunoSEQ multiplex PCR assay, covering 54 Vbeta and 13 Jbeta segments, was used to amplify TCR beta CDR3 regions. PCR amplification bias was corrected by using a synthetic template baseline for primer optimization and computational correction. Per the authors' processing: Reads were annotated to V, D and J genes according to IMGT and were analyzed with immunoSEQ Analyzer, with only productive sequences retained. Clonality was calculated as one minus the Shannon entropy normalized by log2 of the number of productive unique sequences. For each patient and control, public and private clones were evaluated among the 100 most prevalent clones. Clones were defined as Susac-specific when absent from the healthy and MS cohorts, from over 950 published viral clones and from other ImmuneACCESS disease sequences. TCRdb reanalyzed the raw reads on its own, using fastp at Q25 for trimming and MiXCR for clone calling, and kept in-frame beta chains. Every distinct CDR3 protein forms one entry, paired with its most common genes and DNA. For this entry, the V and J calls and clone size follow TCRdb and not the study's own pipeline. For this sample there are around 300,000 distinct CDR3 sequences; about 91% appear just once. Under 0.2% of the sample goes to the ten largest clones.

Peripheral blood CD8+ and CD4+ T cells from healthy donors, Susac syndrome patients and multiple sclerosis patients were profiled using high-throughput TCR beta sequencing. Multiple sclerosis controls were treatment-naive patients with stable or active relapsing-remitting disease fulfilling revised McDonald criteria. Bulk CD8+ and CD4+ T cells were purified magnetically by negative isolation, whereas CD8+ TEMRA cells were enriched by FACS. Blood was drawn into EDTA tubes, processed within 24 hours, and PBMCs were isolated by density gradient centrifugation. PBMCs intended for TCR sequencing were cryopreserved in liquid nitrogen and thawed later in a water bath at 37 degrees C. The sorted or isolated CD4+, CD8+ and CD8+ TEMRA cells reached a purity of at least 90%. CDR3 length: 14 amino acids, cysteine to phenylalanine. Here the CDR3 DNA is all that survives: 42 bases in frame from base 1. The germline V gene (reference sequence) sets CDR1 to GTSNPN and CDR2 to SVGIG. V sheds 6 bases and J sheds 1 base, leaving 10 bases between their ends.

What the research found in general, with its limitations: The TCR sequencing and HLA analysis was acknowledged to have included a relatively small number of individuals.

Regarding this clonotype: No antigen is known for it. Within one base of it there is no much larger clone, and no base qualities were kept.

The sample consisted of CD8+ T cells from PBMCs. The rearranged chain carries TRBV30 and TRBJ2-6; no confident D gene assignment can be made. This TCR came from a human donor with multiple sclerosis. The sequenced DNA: TGTGCCTGTCTCCTTGCATCTGGGGCCAACGTCCTGACTTTC. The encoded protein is CACLLASGANVLTF.